The 26 T cell receptor beta chains below were found in one sample sequenced in a study of T cells in Graves' hyperthyroidism and ophthalmopathy. Using RNA transcripts as the source, TCR beta CDR3 regions were amplified. The TCR CDR3 was amplified in a first-round RT-PCR using the HTBI primer set. TCRdb independently ran MiXCR on the multiplex PCR reads; one entry per CDR3 protein. The repertoire holds a few hundred thousand distinct CDR3 sequences, about a sixth seen once, with just over 55% in the top ten. The sample consisted of blood. These receptors were taken from a woman in her sixties with Graves' ophthalmopathy.

This clonotype showed up many times. CDR3 protein: CASSDPARGAHSYEQYF. CDR3 in DNA: TGTGCCAGCAGTGACCCCGCAAGGGGCGCACACTCCTACGAGCAGTACTTC. J is TRBJ2-7 and V is TRBV6-1, with D possibly TRBD1 on 5 matching bases. Germline values: CDR1 MNHNS, CDR2 SASEGT. The CDR3 spans 17 residues. The V end was cut by 3 bases, the J end by 0 bases, with 18 bases between.

This clonotype was found many times. The chain joins TRBV29-1 to TRBJ2-7; TRBD1 is a possible D gene (6 bases). There are 13 residues in the CDR3. Per germline, CDR1 SQVTM and CDR2 ANQGSEA. The germline V and J ends were trimmed by 6 bases and 3 bases, with 15 bases remaining between them. For the CDR3, the DNA is TGCAGCGTCCGGGACACAGTGGGCTACGAGCAGTACTTC. Its protein is CSVRDTVGYEQYF.

In this sample, this clonotype turned up a few times. The rearrangement links TRBV7-2 to TRBJ1-5, with D uncertain. The CDR3 totals 13 residues. The V end lost 3 bases, the J end lost 3 bases, and 6 bases lay between the germline ends. Germline-derived CDR1 and CDR2 are SGHTA and FQGNSA. The CDR3 loop reads CASSLAYNQPQHF. CDR3 sequence (DNA): TGTGCCAGCAGCTTGGCCTACAATCAGCCCCAGCATTTT.

V gene TRBV2 combines with J gene TRBJ2-1, with 10 bases lining up with TRBD1. Germline V gene lookup returns CDR1 SNHLY and CDR2 FYNNEI. After removal of 3 bases from V and 8 bases from J, the junction contained 7 bases not matched to a gene. CDR3 length: 15 residues. CDR3 bases: TGTGCCAGCAGTGAGGGACAGGGGATCTTCGATGAGCAGTTCTTC. Its protein is CASSEGQGIFDEQFF.

The chain uses TRBV3-1 and TRBJ2-5; TRBD2 agrees at 9 bases. The CDR3 is 15 amino acids. With 3 bases clipped from V and 5 bases from J, the junction kept 7 bases outside the gene matches. Germline-derived CDR1 and CDR2 are LGHDT and YNNKEL (reference sequence). In nucleotides, the CDR3 is TGTGCCAGCAGCCATTATAGCGGGGGTTTTGAGACCCAGTACTTC. It yields the protein CASSHYSGGFETQYF.

This clonotype was found many times. This chain uses TRBV19 with TRBJ2-7; no clear D gene. In germline, CDR1 is LNHDA, CDR2 SQIVND (reference sequence). The CDR3 loop spans 15 amino acids. Deletions cut 5 bases from V and 1 base from J, with 15 bases between. Here the CDR3 reads CASSLSPDPSYEQYF. The CDR3 nucleotides read TGTGCCAGTAGTCTCAGCCCGGACCCGTCCTACGAGCAGTACTTC.

This chain links TRBV9 with TRBJ2-7, with TRBD2 identical over 11 bases. The germline CDR1 and CDR2 sequences are SGDLS and YYNGEE. V dropped 4 bases and J dropped 0; count of bases not matched to a gene: 6. The CDR3 covers 16 residues. CDR3 region: CASSPGTSGYSYEQYF. DNA of the CDR3: TGTGCCAGCAGCCCAGGGACTAGCGGTTACTCCTACGAGCAGTACTTC.

The chain is built from TRBV4-1 and TRBJ1-2; TRBD1 might be the D (5 bases). Trimming removed 3 bases from V and 5 bases from J, with 13 bases in between. The CDR3 length is 14 residues. Germline V gene lookup returns CDR1 MGHRA and CDR2 YSYEKL. The CDR3 sequence: CASSQRGFGYGYTF. Written as DNA, the CDR3 is TGCGCCAGCAGCCAGCGGGGGTTTGGTTATGGCTACACCTTC.

This clonotype showed up many times. The chain uses TRBV12-3 or TRBV12-4 and TRBJ2-3; D not certain. This CDR3 is 12 amino acids long. Trimming removed 6 bases from V and 5 bases from J, with 9 bases in between. The CDR3 region has the DNA TGTGCCAGCAGACTGCCGGGAGATACGCAGTATTTT. This codes for CASRLPGDTQYF.

This chain uses TRBV7-2 with TRBJ1-5; 8 bases align to TRBD1. V shed 6 bases, J shed 10 bases, and the junction held 14 bases outside the gene matches. The CDR3 is 15 residues long. CDR1 SGHTA and CDR2 FQGNSA come from the germline V gene. CDR3 nucleotide sequence: TGTGCCAGCAGGTCTGGGGCAGGGGGCCCCTTCCCCCAGCATTTT. Its protein is CASRSGAGGPFPQHF.

The chain uses TRBV6-1 and TRBJ1-6; 7 nucleotides line up with TRBD1. V lost 7 bases to trimming and J lost 9 bases; unmatched junction nucleotides: 9. There are 14 residues in the CDR3. Germline values: CDR1 MNHNS, CDR2 SASEGT. The CDR3 DNA follows: TGTGCCAGCATCGACAGGGAGAGGAGTTCACCCCTCCACTTT. Residues: CASIDRERSSPLHF.

This clonotype was detected ten times or more. The J gene is TRBJ2-3, the V gene TRBV12-3 or TRBV12-4; no definite D call. Trimming removed 3 bases at V and 12 bases at J, with 13 bases between. This CDR3 has 12 amino acids. In nucleotides, the CDR3 is TGTGCCAGCAGTTTGCGGCCAGATCCCCAGTATTTT. It encodes CASSLRPDPQYF.

This clonotype was recorded at least ten times. The chain combines TRBV6-1 with TRBJ2-4, with a weak D call TRBD2 (7 bases). V lost 4 bases, J lost 0 bases, and 16 bases lay in between. Germline loops: CDR1 MNHNS, CDR2 SASEGT. There are 17 residues in the CDR3. The CDR3 nucleotides are TGTGCCAGCAGTGGGGGTAACGGGGGGCTAGCCAAAAACATTCAGTACTTC. It encodes CASSGGNGGLAKNIQYF.

This clonotype appeared many times. CDR3 sequence (DNA): TGTGCCAGCAGTAGAGGACAGGGCGGCTACACCTTC. Its translation: CASSRGQGGYTF. The chain carries TRBV28 and TRBJ1-2; TRBD1 matches at 8 bases. Trimming removed 5 bases from V and 8 bases from J; junction bases left unmatched: 4. This CDR3 has 12 residues. From germline, CDR1 is MDHEN and CDR2 SYDVKM.

This clonotype was seen a handful of times. This rearrangement joins TRBV7-2 to TRBJ2-7; 9 bases fit TRBD1. Germline V lookup: CDR1 SGHTA, CDR2 FQGNSA. The CDR3 has 15 residues. With V trimmed by 0 bases and J by 7 bases, 7 bases remained unmatched. CDR3 residues: CASSLAGQGIMEQYF. The CDR3 DNA is TGTGCCAGCAGCTTAGCGGGACAGGGTATAATGGAGCAGTACTTC.

The table lists this clonotype with many counts. The chain links TRBV6-1 to TRBJ2-7, with 8 bases matching TRBD2. With V trimmed by 5 bases and J by 6 bases, 12 bases remained unmatched. This CDR3 region has 15 residues. CDR1 is MNHNS and CDR2 is SASEGT in the germline V gene. This CDR3 is CASSSTGGGTSEQYF. In DNA form, the CDR3 reads TGTGCCAGCAGTTCCACCGGGGGGGGAACGAGCGAGCAGTACTTC.

The chain combines TRBV27 with TRBJ2-7, with 9 bases that match TRBD1. The CDR3 loop spans 14 amino acids. The germline gives CDR1 MNHEY, CDR2 SMNVEV (reference sequence). V gave up 0 bases and J gave up 7 bases; unmatched junction bases: 4. In DNA form, the CDR3 reads TGTGCCAGCAGTTTATCACAGGGGGCTGGGGAGCAGTACTTC. Translated, it gives CASSLSQGAGEQYF.

This clonotype was detected only a few times. This sequence joins TRBV18 and TRBJ2-5; D not resolved. V was cut by 4 bases and J by 2 bases, with 5 bases left in between. The CDR3 runs to 12 residues. The germline V gene encodes CDR1 KGHSH and CDR2 LQKENI. The CDR3 reads CASSRLQETQYF. CDR3 nucleotides: TGTGCCAGCTCACGGTTACAAGAGACCCAGTACTTC.

The gene calls are TRBV12-3 or TRBV12-4 and TRBJ1-5, with D uncertain. Trimming took off 1 base at V and 5 bases at J, with 9 bases between the two ends. The CDR3 consists of 14 residues. The CDR3 sequence: CASSLGKEYQPQHF. CDR3 in DNA: TGTGCCAGCAGTTTAGGTAAGGAGTATCAGCCCCAGCATTTT.

On this clonotype: One junction end disagrees with the germline gene, perhaps due to a read error. The chain has TRBV10-3 and TRBJ1-2; TRBD1 matches 7 bases. The CDR3 is made up of 13 amino acids. CDR1 and CDR2 from the germline V gene are ENHRY and SYGVKD. The CDR3 reads CATSDDRVGGYTF. The CDR3 nucleotides are TGTGCCACCAGTGACGACAGGGTGGGTGGCTACACCTTC.

V is TRBV5-1 and J is TRBJ1-1; a weak D match, TRBD1 (5 bases). Germline CDR1 is SGHRS and CDR2 is YFSETQ. V was clipped by 3 bases and J by 2 bases, with 14 bases between them. The CDR3 extends over 15 amino acids. The CDR3 loop is CASSSWSGINTEAFF. The CDR3 DNA is TGCGCCAGCAGCTCCTGGTCAGGGATAAACACTGAAGCTTTCTTT. The whole variable domain, remainder taken from reference TRBV5-1 and TRBJ1-1, is KAGVTQTPRYLIKTRGQQVTLSCSPISGHRSVSWYQQTPGQGLQFLFEYFSETQRNKGNFPGRFSGRQFSNSRSEMNVSTLELGDSALYLCASSSWSGINTEAFFGQGTRLTVV.

This clonotype appeared many times. The chain uses TRBV2 and TRBJ1-5; weak D call: TRBD1 (5 bases). Germline assignment: CDR1 SNHLY and CDR2 FYNNEI. With 6 bases removed from V and 7 bases from J, the gap between germline ends came to 13 bases. This CDR3 contains 13 residues. The CDR3 protein is CASRRDPGQPQHF. The CDR3 nucleotides are TGTGCCAGCAGAAGGGACCCAGGGCAGCCCCAGCATTTT.

The table lists this clonotype with many counts. This chain uses TRBV12-3 or TRBV12-4 with TRBJ2-5; D is undetermined. The CDR3 is 15 residues long. V was trimmed by 6 bases and J by 4 bases, leaving 18 bases between them. CDR3 region: CASRLGYSVGETQYF. The DNA for the CDR3 is TGTGCCAGCAGGCTGGGGTATAGTGTTGGAGAGACCCAGTACTTC.

In its sample, this clonotype was seen many times. The chain recombines TRBV6-1 with TRBJ2-5; TRBD1 or TRBD2 may be the D gene (6 bases each). V dropped 5 bases and J dropped 2 bases, with 12 bases sitting between them. The CDR3 sequence is 14 residues long. CDR1 and CDR2 (germline): MNHNS, SASEGT. Written as DNA, the CDR3 is TGTGCCAGCAGTTATGGGGGGCAGCAAGAGACCCAGTACTTC. As protein: CASSYGGQQETQYF.

This clonotype came up many times. The J gene is TRBJ2-1, the V gene TRBV2; 11 nucleotides line up with TRBD2. The CDR3 extends over 15 amino acids. Germline-derived CDR1 and CDR2 are SNHLY and FYNNEI. V was pared by 4 bases and J by 7 bases, with 6 bases of the junction left unmatched. The CDR3 nucleotides read TGTGCCAGCAGTGGGACTAGCGGGCAGCGTAATGAGCAGTTCTTC. Its translation: CASSGTSGQRNEQFF.

In its sample, this clonotype was seen a few times. The rearrangement uses TRBV19 and TRBJ2-7, with 9 positions matching TRBD2. Germline CDR1 and CDR2: LNHDA and SQIVND (reference sequence). The CDR3 contains 16 residues. Trimming took 5 bases from V and 4 from J; bases not matched to a gene: 12. The CDR3 DNA reads as TGTGCCAGTAGTGGGCTTGGGCTAGCGGGATTTTACGAGCAGTACTTC. This translates into CASSGLGLAGFYEQYF.